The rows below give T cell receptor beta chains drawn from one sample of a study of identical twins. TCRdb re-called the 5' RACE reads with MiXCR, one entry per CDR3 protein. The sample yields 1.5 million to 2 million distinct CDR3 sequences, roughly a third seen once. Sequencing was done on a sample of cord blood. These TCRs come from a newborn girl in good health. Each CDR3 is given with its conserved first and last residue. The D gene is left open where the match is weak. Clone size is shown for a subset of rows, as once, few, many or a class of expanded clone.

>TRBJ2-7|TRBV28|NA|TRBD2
CASSSSGNTLCEQYF
TGTGCCAGCAGTTCCAGCGGGAATACCCTGTGCGAGCAGTACTTC
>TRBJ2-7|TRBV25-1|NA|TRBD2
CASSPRLAWSYNEQYF
TGTGCCAGCAGTCCCCGACTAGCGTGGTCCTACAATGAGCAGTACTTC
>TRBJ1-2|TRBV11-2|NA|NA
CASRMDSTHGYTF
TGTGCCAGCAGGATGGACAGTACCCATGGCTACACCTTC
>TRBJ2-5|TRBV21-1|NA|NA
CASSKDRQGQETQYF
TGTGCCAGCAGCAAAGATAGGCAGGGACAAGAGACCCAGTACTTC
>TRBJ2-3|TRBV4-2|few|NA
CASSRSIGGGGDTQYF
TGTGCCAGCAGCCGATCTATCGGGGGTGGGGGAGATACGCAGTATTTT
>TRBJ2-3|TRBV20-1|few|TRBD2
CSAQRAGVTDTQYF
TGCAGTGCCCAGCGTGCGGGAGTCACAGATACGCAGTATTTT
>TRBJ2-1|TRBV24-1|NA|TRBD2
CATEGLAAPNEQFF
TGTGCCACCGAGGGCCTAGCGGCCCCCAATGAGCAGTTCTTC
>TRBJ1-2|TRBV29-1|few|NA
CSVDDRGYTF
TGCAGCGTTGATGACAGGGGCTACACCTTC
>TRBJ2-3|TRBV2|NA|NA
CAGHLGVTDTQYF
TGTGCCGGCCACCTCGGGGTGACAGATACGCAGTATTTT
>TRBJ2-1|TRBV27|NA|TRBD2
CASRLAGTHNEQFF
TGTGCCAGCAGACTAGCGGGAACCCACAATGAGCAGTTCTTC
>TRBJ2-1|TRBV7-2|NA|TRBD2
CASSLVSTGRYNEQFF
TGTGCCAGCAGCTTAGTCTCTACCGGGAGGTACAATGAGCAGTTCTTC
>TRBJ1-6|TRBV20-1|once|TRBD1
CSARVVEGAYNSPLHF
TGCAGTGCTAGAGTTGTCGAGGGGGCGTATAATTCACCCCTCCACTTT
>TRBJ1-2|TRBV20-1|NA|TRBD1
CSACYPGQGFYGYTF
TGCAGTGCTTGTTACCCGGGACAGGGGTTTTATGGCTACACCTTC
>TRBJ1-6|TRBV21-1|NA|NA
CASSKGTGDNSPPHF
TGTGCCAGCAGCAAAGGGACAGGGGATAATTCACCCCCCCACTTT
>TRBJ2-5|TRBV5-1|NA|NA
CASSSPRVSGYNEQYF
TGCGCCAGCAGCTCGCCCCGAGTTTCAGGGTACAATGAGCAGTACTTC
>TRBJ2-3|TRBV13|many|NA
CASSVSTGPTHGDTQYF
TGTGCCAGCAGCGTATCTACCGGGCCCACACACGGAGATACGCAGTATTTT
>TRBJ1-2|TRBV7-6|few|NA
CASSSLKGNYGYTF
TGTGCCAGCAGCTCCCTTAAGGGGAACTATGGCTACACCTTC
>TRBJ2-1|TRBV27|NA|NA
CASSLAPTRNNEQFF
TGTGCCAGCAGTTTAGCCCCTACTAGAAACAATGAGCAGTTCTTC
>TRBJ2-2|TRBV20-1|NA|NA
CSARGIGWDTGELFF
TGCAGTGCTAGAGGGATAGGCTGGGACACCGGGGAGCTGTTTTTT
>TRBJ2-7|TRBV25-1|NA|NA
CASSGRTGGEQYF
TGTGCCAGCAGTGGTAGGACGGGTGGGGAGCAGTACTTC
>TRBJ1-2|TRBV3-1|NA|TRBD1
CASSQAGQGPNYGYTF
TGTGCCAGCAGCCAAGCGGGACAGGGGCCGAACTATGGCTACACCTTC
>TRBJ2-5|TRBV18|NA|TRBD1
CASSRGTAIQETQYF
TGTGCCAGCTCACGAGGGACAGCCATTCAAGAGACCCAGTACTTC
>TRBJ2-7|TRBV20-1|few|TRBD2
CSAFSQTSQGNEQYF
TGCAGTGCTTTTTCCCAGACTAGCCAAGGTAATGAGCAGTACTTC
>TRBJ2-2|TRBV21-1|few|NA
CASSKVLEAGTGELFF
TGTGCCAGCAGCAAAGTATTGGAGGCGGGCACCGGGGAGCTGTTTTTT
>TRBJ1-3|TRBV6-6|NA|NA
CASTVDGSSGNTIYF
TGTGCCAGTACGGTTGACGGCAGCTCTGGAAACACCATATATTTT
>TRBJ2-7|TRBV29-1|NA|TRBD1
CSISQGAGYEQYF
TGCAGCATTAGTCAGGGGGCTGGCTACGAGCAGTACTTC
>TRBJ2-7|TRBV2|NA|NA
CASKLALLSYEQYF
TGTGCCAGCAAACTAGCACTCCTCTCCTACGAGCAGTACTTC
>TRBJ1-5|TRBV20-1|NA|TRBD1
CSARDRTGGYQPQHF
TGCAGTGCTAGAGATCGGACAGGGGGCTATCAGCCCCAGCATTTT
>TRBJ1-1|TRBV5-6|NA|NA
CASSSTTGLTEAFF
TGTGCCAGCAGCTCAACTACAGGGCTCACTGAAGCTTTCTTT
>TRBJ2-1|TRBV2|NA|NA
CASSERDTRVNEQFF
TGTGCCAGCAGTGAAAGAGATACGAGGGTCAATGAGCAGTTCTTC
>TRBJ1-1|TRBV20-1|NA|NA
CSARDITGLIGVVTEAFF
TGCAGTGCTAGAGATATTACAGGGTTGATCGGGGTCGTCACTGAAGCTTTCTTT
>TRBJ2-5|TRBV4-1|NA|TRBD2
CASSPWDYSQETQYF
TGCGCCAGCAGCCCCTGGGACTACTCTCAAGAGACCCAGTACTTC
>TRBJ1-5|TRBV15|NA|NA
CATSRDPNQPQHF
TGTGCCACCAGCAGAGATCCAAATCAGCCCCAGCATTTT
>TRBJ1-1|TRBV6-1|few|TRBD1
CASSGDRANTEAFF
TGTGCCAGCAGTGGCGACAGGGCCAACACTGAAGCTTTCTTT
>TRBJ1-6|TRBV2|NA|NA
CASSEGGPGSYNSPLHF
TGTGCCAGCAGTGAAGGAGGGCCAGGGTCCTATAATTCACCCCTCCACTTT
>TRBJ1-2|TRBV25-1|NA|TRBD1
CASTPSPGQGVDGYTF
TGTGCCAGCACGCCCTCCCCGGGACAGGGGGTCGATGGCTACACCTTC
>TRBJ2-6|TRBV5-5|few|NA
CASTPQLNSGANVLTF
TGTGCCAGCACCCCACAGTTGAACTCTGGGGCCAACGTCCTGACTTTC